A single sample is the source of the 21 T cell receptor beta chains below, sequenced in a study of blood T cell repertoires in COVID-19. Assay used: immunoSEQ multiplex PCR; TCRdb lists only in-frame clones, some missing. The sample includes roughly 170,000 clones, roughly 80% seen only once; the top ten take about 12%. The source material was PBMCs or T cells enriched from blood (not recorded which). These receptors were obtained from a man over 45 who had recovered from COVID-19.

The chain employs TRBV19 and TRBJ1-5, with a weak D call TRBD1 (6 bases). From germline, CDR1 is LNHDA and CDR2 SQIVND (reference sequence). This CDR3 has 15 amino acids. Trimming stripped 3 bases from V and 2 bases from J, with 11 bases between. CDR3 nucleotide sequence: TGTGCCAGTAGTATCACGTCAGGGGGCAATCAGCCCCAGCATTTT. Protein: CASSITSGGNQPQHF.

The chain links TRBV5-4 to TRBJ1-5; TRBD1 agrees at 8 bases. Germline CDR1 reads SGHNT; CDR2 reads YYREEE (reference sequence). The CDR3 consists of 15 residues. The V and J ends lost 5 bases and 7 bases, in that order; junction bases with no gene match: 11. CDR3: CASSSDRGVGQPQHF. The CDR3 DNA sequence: TGTGCCAGCAGTTCCGACAGGGGAGTGGGGCAGCCCCAGCATTTT.

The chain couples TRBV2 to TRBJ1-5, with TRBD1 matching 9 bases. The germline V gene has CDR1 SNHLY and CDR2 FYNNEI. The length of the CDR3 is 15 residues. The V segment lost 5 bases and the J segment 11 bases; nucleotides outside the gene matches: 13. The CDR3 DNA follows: TGTGCCAGCAGTCCCCGTACAGGGGGCGAGGGGGCCCAGCATTTT. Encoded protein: CASSPRTGGEGAQHF.

The CDR3 loop reads CASSLDGSSVYF. CDR3 DNA sequence: TGTGCCAGCAGCTTAGATGGTAGCAGCGTATATTTT. The chain has TRBV7-9 and TRBJ1-3, with no clear D. This CDR3 contains 12 residues. Trimming took off 1 base at V and 14 bases at J, with 12 bases between the two ends. Looked up from germline, CDR1 is SEHNR and CDR2 is FQNEAQ (reference sequence).

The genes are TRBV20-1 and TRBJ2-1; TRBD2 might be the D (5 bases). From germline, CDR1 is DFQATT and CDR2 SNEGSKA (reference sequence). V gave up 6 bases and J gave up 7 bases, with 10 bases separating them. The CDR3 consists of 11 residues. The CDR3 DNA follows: TGCAGTGCCAGAATAGCGAATGAGCAGTTCTTC. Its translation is CSARIANEQFF.

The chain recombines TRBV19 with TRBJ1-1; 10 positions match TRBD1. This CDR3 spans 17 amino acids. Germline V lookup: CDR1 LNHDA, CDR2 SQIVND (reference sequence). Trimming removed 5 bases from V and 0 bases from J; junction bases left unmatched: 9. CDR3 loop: CASSYLTGGLVNTEAFF. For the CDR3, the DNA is TGTGCCAGTAGTTACCTGACAGGGGGCCTTGTGAACACTGAAGCTTTCTTT.

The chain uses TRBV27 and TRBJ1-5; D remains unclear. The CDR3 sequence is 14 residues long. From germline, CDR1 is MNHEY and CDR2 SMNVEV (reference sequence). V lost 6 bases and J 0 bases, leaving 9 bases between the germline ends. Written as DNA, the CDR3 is TGTGCCAGCAGGACGGGAAATAGCAATCAGCCCCAGCATTTT. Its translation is CASRTGNSNQPQHF.

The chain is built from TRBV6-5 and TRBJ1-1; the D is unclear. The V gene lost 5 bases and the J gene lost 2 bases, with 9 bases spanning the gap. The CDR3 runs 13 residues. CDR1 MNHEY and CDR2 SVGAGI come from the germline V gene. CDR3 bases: TGTGCCAGCAGTCAATTCCCAAACACTGAAGCTTTCTTT. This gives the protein CASSQFPNTEAFF.

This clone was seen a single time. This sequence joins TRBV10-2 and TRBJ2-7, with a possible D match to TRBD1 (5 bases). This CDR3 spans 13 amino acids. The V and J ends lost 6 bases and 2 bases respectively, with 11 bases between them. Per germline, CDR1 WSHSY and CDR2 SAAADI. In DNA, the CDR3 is TGCGCCAGCAGGGGCGTGGACACCTACGAGCAGTACTTC. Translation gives CASRGVDTYEQYF.

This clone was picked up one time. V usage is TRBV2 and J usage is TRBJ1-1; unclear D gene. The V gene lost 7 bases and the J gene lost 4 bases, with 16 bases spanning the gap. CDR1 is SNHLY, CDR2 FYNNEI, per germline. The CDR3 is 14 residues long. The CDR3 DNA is TGTGCCAGCACCACAAGAGAGGGAGGCACTGAAGCTTTCTTT. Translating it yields CASTTREGGTEAFF.

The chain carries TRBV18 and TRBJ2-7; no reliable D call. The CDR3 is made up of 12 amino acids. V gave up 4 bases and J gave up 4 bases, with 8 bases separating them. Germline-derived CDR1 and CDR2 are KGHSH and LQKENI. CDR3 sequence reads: CASSRVLYEQYF. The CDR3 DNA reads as TGTGCCAGCTCACGAGTACTTTACGAGCAGTACTTC.

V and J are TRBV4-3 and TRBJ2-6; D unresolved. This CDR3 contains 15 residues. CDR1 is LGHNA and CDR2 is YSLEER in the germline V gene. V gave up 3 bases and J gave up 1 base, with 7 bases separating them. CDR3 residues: CASSHAVSGANVLTF. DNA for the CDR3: TGCGCCAGCAGCCACGCGGTATCTGGGGCCAACGTCCTGACTTTC.

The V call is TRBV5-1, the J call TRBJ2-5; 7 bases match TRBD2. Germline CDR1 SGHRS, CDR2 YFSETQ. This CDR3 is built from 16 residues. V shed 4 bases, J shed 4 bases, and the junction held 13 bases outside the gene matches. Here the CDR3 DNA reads TGCGCCAGCAGCCCAACGTGGGCGGGGAGGGGAGAGACCCAGTACTTC. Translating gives CASSPTWAGRGETQYF.

The DNA of the CDR3 is TGCGCCAGCAGCTTGGACATTCTTAACACTGAAGCTTTCTTT. Protein product: CASSLDILNTEAFF. This rearrangement joins TRBV5-1 to TRBJ1-1; D not resolved. Looked up from germline, CDR1 is SGHRS and CDR2 is YFSETQ. Between the trimmed V and J ends, which lost 0 bases and 2 bases, there was a span of 8 bases. The CDR3 totals 14 residues.

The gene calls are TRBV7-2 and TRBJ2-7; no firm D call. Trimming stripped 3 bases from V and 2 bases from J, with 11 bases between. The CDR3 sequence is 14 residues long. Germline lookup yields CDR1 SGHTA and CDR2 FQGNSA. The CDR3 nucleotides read TGTGCCAGCAGCTTGCTACAGAGTCCCTACGAGCAGTACTTC. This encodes CASSLLQSPYEQYF.

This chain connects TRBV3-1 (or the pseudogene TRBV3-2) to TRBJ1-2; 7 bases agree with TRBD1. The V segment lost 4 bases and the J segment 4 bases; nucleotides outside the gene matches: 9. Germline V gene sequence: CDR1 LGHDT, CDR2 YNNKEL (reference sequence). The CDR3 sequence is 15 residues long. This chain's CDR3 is CASSPGTASTYGYTF. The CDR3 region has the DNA TGTGCCAGCAGCCCCGGGACAGCTAGCACCTATGGCTACACCTTC.

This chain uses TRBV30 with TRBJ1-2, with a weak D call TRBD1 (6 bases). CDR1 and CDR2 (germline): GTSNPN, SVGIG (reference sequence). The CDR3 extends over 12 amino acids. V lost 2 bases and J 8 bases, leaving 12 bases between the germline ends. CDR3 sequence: CAWSSGVGGYTF. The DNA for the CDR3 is TGTGCCTGGAGTTCAGGGGTTGGGGGCTACACCTTC.

The DNA of the CDR3 is TGTGCCAGCAGCGGACCGGGACAGCACTATGGCTACACCTTC. This sequence encodes CASSGPGQHYGYTF. The V call is TRBV28, the J call TRBJ1-2, with TRBD1 matching 7 bases. CDR3 size: 14 residues. Germline V gives CDR1 MDHEN, CDR2 SYDVKM. The J segment lost 3 bases and the V segment lost 6 bases, leaving 7 bases of the junction unmatched.

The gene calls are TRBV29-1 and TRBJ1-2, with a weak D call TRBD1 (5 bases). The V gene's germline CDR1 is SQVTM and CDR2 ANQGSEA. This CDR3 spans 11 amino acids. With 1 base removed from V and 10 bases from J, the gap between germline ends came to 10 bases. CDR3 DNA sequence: TGCAGCGTTGAAGGGCAGGGTGCCTACACCTTC. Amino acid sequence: CSVEGQGAYTF.

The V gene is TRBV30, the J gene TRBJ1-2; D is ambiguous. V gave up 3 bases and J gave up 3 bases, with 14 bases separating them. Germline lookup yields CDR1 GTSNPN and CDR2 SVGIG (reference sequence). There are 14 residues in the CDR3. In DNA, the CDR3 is TGTGCCTGGAGGTTGAGCGGGGTTGACTATGGCTACACCTTC. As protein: CAWRLSGVDYGYTF.

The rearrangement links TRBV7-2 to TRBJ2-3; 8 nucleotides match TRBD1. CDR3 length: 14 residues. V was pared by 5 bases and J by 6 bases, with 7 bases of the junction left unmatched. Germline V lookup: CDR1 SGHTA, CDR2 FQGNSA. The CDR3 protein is CASSVQGARDTQYF. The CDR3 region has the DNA TGTGCCAGCAGCGTTCAGGGGGCACGGGATACGCAGTATTTT.